The 30 T cell receptor beta chains reported below all come from one sample, sequenced in a study of monozygotic twins with inflammatory bowel disease. Each CDR3 protein gets one entry in TCRdb, which reprocessed the 5' RACE reads and gives no DNA. The listing records around 99,000 distinct CDR3 sequences. The sequencing sample was made of blood. All receptors derive from a human donor with ulcerative colitis or Crohn's disease, or a healthy co-twin of an affected twin (not recorded which).

This chain joins TRBV20-1 and TRBJ2-7; TCRdb names TRBD1, which stays unverified in the absence of DNA. The CDR3 has 12 residues. Germline CDR1 is DFQATT and CDR2 is SNEGSKA (reference sequence). Here the CDR3 reads CSADRGDDEQYF.

The V and J genes are TRBV7-2 and TRBJ2-1; TCRdb outputs TRBD1, but without DNA this stays unchecked. The CDR3 totals 14 residues. Per the germline V gene, CDR1 is SGHTA and CDR2 is FQGNSA. The chain's CDR3 is CASSTGTGADEQFF.

CDR3: CASSPPTRGGAYEQYF. The J gene is TRBJ2-7, the V gene TRBV18; the TCRdb call, TRBD1, lacks DNA for checking. Per the germline V gene, CDR1 is KGHSH and CDR2 is LQKENI. CDR3 size: 16 residues.

This rearrangement joins TRBV5-1 to TRBJ1-2; checking the TCRdb D call of TRBD1 is not possible without DNA. The length of the CDR3 is 14 residues. The germline gives CDR1 SGHRS, CDR2 YFSETQ. CDR3: CASSLSDTNYGYTF.

This sequence joins TRBV15 and TRBJ2-7; TCRdb calls TRBD2, which cannot be checked without DNA. The CDR3 runs to 15 residues. Germline assignment: CDR1 LNHNV and CDR2 YYDKDF (reference sequence). CDR3 in amino acids: CATSKDRTLSYEQYF.

J is TRBJ2-1 and V is TRBV3-1; TCRdb's D call of TRBD2 is untestable without DNA. The CDR3 extends over 15 amino acids. Looked up from germline, CDR1 is LGHDT and CDR2 is YNNKEL (reference sequence). This CDR3 reads CASSFSGTSPNEQFF.

This chain joins TRBV3-1 and TRBJ2-1. The CDR3 contains 11 residues. Germline assignment: CDR1 LGHDT and CDR2 YNNKEL (reference sequence). The CDR3 here is CASSQFLEQFF.

The chain combines TRBV10-3 with TRBJ1-2; TCRdb returns TRBD1, unconfirmable since there is no DNA. CDR1 and CDR2 (germline): ENHRY, SYGVKD. This CDR3 spans 17 amino acids. The CDR3 sequence is CAISGGQGATMDYGYTF.

The chain joins TRBV6-1 to TRBJ2-1; TCRdb proposes TRBD1, but this gene call is untestable without DNA. CDR3 length: 13 residues. The germline gives CDR1 MNHNS, CDR2 SASEGT. This CDR3 is CASSVGQGFEQFF.

The chain carries TRBV6-2 or TRBV6-3 and TRBJ1-1. Germline values: CDR1 MNHEY, CDR2 SVGEGT. This CDR3 comprises 14 residues. The CDR3 protein is CASSYPSVNTEAFF.

V usage is TRBV3-1 and J usage is TRBJ2-5; absent DNA, TCRdb's TRBD1 call cannot be checked. The CDR3 has 15 residues. Looked up from germline, CDR1 is LGHDT and CDR2 is YNNKEL (reference sequence). The CDR3 sequence is CASSQDEGRAETQYF.

The CDR3 reads CASSYTGISTNEKLFF. J is TRBJ1-4 and V is TRBV5-5; TCRdb's D gene call, TRBD1, goes unchecked for lack of DNA. The length of the CDR3 is 16 residues. Germline lookup yields CDR1 SGHKS and CDR2 YYEKEE (reference sequence).

The V call is TRBV7-2, the J call TRBJ1-2; TCRdb designates TRBD1, a call that cannot be tested without DNA. CDR1 and CDR2 from the germline V gene are SGHTA and FQGNSA. CDR3 length: 14 amino acids. The CDR3 loop reads CASSLPGAEYGYTF.

The V and J genes are TRBV7-2 and TRBJ2-3; TCRdb's D gene call, TRBD2, goes unchecked for lack of DNA. From germline, CDR1 is SGHTA and CDR2 FQGNSA. There are 16 residues in the CDR3. The CDR3: CASSLVGGRASDTQYF. Combining the CDR3 with reference TRBV7-2 and TRBJ2-3 gives the whole variable domain GAGVSQSPSNKVTEKGKDVELRCDPISGHTALYWYRQSLGQGLEFLIYFQGNSAPDKSGLPSDRFSAERTGGSVSTLTIQRTQQEDSAVYLCASSLVGGRASDTQYFGPGTRLTVL.

The chain couples TRBV7-9 to TRBJ2-7; TCRdb selects TRBD1, and the lack of DNA leaves this call unchecked. The CDR3 runs to 15 residues. CDR1 is SEHNR, CDR2 FQNEAQ, per germline (reference sequence). CDR3 region: CASSSDRMSPYEQYF.

J is TRBJ2-5 and V is TRBV5-1; TCRdb returns TRBD2, unconfirmable since there is no DNA. CDR3 length equals 14 residues. Looked up from germline, CDR1 is SGHRS and CDR2 is YFSETQ. CDR3 in amino acids: CASRPFLGEETQYF.

The V call is TRBV28, the J call TRBJ1-2. Germline V lookup: CDR1 MDHEN, CDR2 SYDVKM. The CDR3 is 11 residues long. CDR3 amino acids: CASRGDNGYTF.

This chain uses TRBV12-3 or TRBV12-4 with TRBJ1-1; lacking DNA, the TRBD1 call made by TCRdb goes unchecked. CDR3 length: 14 residues. The CDR3 spells CASSVGQMNTEAFF.

This rearrangement joins TRBV5-1 to TRBJ1-3. Looked up from germline, CDR1 is SGHRS and CDR2 is YFSETQ. The CDR3 consists of 15 residues. This chain's CDR3 is CASSIGQSSGNTIYF.

The chain carries TRBV28 and TRBJ2-5. Germline V lookup: CDR1 MDHEN, CDR2 SYDVKM. The CDR3 spans 15 residues. The CDR3 sequence: CASSWYTSYQETQYF.

The chain uses TRBV27 and TRBJ1-6. Germline V lookup: CDR1 MNHEY, CDR2 SMNVEV (reference sequence). There are 14 residues in the CDR3. The CDR3 spells CASSFLEGRSPLHF.

The genes are TRBV29-1 and TRBJ2-2. The germline CDR1 and CDR2 sequences are SQVTM and ANQGSEA. The CDR3 sequence is 11 residues long. The CDR3 loop is CSTKNTGELFF.

V usage is TRBV10-3 and J usage is TRBJ2-1; TCRdb picks TRBD2, but there is no DNA to check that call. The germline gives CDR1 ENHRY, CDR2 SYGVKD. There are 13 residues in the CDR3. CDR3 sequence reads: CAISGRVGNEQFF.

The genes are TRBV5-6 and TRBJ1-1; lacking DNA, the TRBD1 call made by TCRdb goes unchecked. CDR3 length: 14 amino acids. CDR1 is SGHDT and CDR2 is YYEEEE in the germline V gene. The CDR3 here is CASSTQGEYTEAFF.

The rearrangement uses TRBV2 and TRBJ2-7. The germline CDR1 and CDR2 sequences are SNHLY and FYNNEI. This CDR3 spans 15 amino acids. CDR3 sequence reads: CASRKRSGADYEQYF.

The chain has TRBV5-1 and TRBJ2-6; the TCRdb D gene call, TRBD2, has no DNA to confirm it. Germline V gene sequence: CDR1 SGHRS, CDR2 YFSETQ. This CDR3 spans 18 amino acids. The CDR3 protein is CASSSSQSGSAGANVLTF.

V and J are TRBV5-1 and TRBJ1-1. Per the germline V gene, CDR1 is SGHRS and CDR2 is YFSETQ. The CDR3 runs to 14 residues. The CDR3 reads CASSLARQDTEAFF. Using reference TRBV5-1 and TRBJ1-1 for the parts outside the CDR3, the full variable domain is KAGVTQTPRYLIKTRGQQVTLSCSPISGHRSVSWYQQTPGQGLQFLFEYFSETQRNKGNFPGRFSGRQFSNSRSEMNVSTLELGDSALYLCASSLARQDTEAFFGQGTRLTVV.

This chain joins TRBV2 and TRBJ2-7; the TRBD2 assignment by TCRdb is unverifiable without DNA. The CDR3 contains 12 residues. The germline gives CDR1 SNHLY, CDR2 FYNNEI. CDR3: CASRVGRVEQYF.

This chain links TRBV18 with TRBJ2-6; with no DNA, the TCRdb D assignment of TRBD1 cannot be verified. The germline V gene has CDR1 KGHSH and CDR2 LQKENI. This CDR3 has 16 residues. The CDR3 reads CASSMGQDSGANVLTF.

The rearrangement joins TRBV24-1 to TRBJ2-2; TCRdb selects TRBD2, and the lack of DNA leaves this call unchecked. The CDR3 is made up of 16 amino acids. Germline values: CDR1 KGHDR, CDR2 SFDVKD. The CDR3 is CATSDLAELGAGELFF.